The sequence of this T cell receptor beta chain was determined in a study of blood T cell repertoires in COVID-19. As for the study in general: The origin of the acute and convalescent COVID-19 samples was the United States, Italy and Spain. Nucleic acid was either cDNA or gDNA, and it came from T cells, B-cell-depleted T cells, or PBMCs.

Germline V gene lookup returns CDR1 GTSNPN and CDR2 SVGIG (reference sequence). V gave up 1 base and J gave up 2 bases; unmatched junction bases: 1. The CDR3 is 14 residues long. TCRdb's table, derived via immunoSEQ multiplex PCR, lists solely in-frame clones and lacks some. Altogether 55,000 to 80,000 clones are present, roughly 89% being singletons, with the ten largest covering roughly 9.6%. The specimen was peripheral blood. The rearrangement links TRBV30 to TRBJ2-1, with 8 bases fitting TRBD2. This TCR derives from a man older than 75 with acute or convalescent COVID-19. CDR3 sequence: CAWSDGGAYNEQFF. The CDR3 DNA is TGTGCCTGGAGTGACGGGGGGGCCTACAATGAGCAGTTCTTC.